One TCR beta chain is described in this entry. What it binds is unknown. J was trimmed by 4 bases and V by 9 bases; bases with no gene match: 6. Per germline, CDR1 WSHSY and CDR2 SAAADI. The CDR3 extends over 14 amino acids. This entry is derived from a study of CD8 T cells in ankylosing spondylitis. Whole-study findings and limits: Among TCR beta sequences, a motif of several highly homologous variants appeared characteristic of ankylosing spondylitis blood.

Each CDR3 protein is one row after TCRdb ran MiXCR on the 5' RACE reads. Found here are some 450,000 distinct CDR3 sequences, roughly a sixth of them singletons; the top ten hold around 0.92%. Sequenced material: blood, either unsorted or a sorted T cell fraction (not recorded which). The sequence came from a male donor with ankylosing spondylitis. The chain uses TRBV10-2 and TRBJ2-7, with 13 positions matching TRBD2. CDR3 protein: CASTTSGGSYEQYF. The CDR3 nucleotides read TGCGCCAGTACGACTAGCGGGGGGTCTTACGAGCAGTACTTC.